These 14 T cell receptor beta chains were sequenced from one sample in a study of CD8+ T cells in alopecia areata. RNA was extracted and reverse transcribed into cDNA as the sequencing template. TCRdb keeps only in-frame clones here, not all; method: immunoSEQ multiplex PCR. The repertoire holds about 14,000 clones, with 50% to 70% as singletons. Collected material from alopecia areata patients comprised lesional scalp punch biopsies and peripheral blood. The starting material was skin, obtained at week 0. The receptor source for this set is a human donor with alopecia areata.

This rearrangement joins TRBV7-6 to TRBJ1-1; D gene uncertain. The CDR3 covers 19 residues. V lost 7 bases to trimming and J lost 3 bases, with 30 bases between them. Germline V gene data show CDR1 as SGHVS and CDR2 as FNYEAQ. CDR3 sequence reads: CASTMPPHVGYKVDTEAFF. In DNA, the CDR3 is TGTGCCAGCACCATGCCCCCACACGTGGGGTATAAAGTAGACACTGAAGCTTTCTTT.

The chain recombines TRBV4-3 with TRBJ2-3; D is uncertain. The CDR3 has 13 residues. Trimming cost V 1 base and J 3 bases, with 5 bases left between them. Germline-derived CDR1 and CDR2 are LGHNA and YSLEER. CDR3 loop: CASSQGSTDTQYF. The CDR3 nucleotides are TGCGCCAGCAGCCAAGGGTCGACAGATACGCAGTATTTT.

This clone has a handful of counts. This sequence joins TRBV6-5 and TRBJ1-5, with a possible D match to TRBD1 (5 bases). V gave up 3 bases and J gave up 5 bases, with 14 bases separating them. This CDR3 is 15 amino acids long. Germline V CDR1 and CDR2: MNHEY, SVGAGI. The CDR3 loop is CASSYGQGTDQPQHF. Written as DNA, the CDR3 is TGTGCCAGCAGTTATGGGCAGGGAACGGATCAGCCCCAGCATTTT.

Only a few counts were recorded for this clone. J is TRBJ2-6 and V is TRBV11-2; TRBD1 agrees at 8 bases. CDR1 is SGHAT, CDR2 FQNNGV, per germline. The junction had 2 bases not matched to a gene; V was cut back by 4 bases and J by 0 bases. This CDR3 has 16 residues. CDR3 DNA sequence: TGTGCCAGCAGCTGGACAGGGTACTCTGGGGCCAACGTCCTGACTTTC. Translation gives CASSWTGYSGANVLTF.

The chain employs TRBV28 and TRBJ2-1, with D perhaps TRBD1 (6 bases). This CDR3 is built from 20 residues. CDR1 and CDR2 from the germline V gene are MDHEN and SYDVKM. Between the trimmed V and J ends, which lost 2 bases and 7 bases, there was a span of 30 bases. The DNA of the CDR3 is TGTGCCAGCAGTTTAGCGTTCGGTGGCTACCAGGCGGACAGCCGGAATGAGCAGTTCTTC. Residues: CASSLAFGGYQADSRNEQFF.

This rearrangement joins TRBV6-5 to TRBJ2-1, with 9 bases that match TRBD2. J lost 10 bases, V lost 7 bases, and 11 bases had no gene match. Per germline, CDR1 MNHEY and CDR2 SVGAGI. There are 14 residues in the CDR3. In nucleotides, the CDR3 is TGTGCCAGCAACATGGCGGGGGGGTCAGGGGAGCAGTTCTTC. Encoded protein: CASNMAGGSGEQFF.

The rearrangement joins TRBV18 to TRBJ2-7; 11 bases are a match to TRBD1. CDR1 and CDR2 from the germline V gene are KGHSH and LQKENI. The CDR3 has 15 amino acids. V lost 1 base, J lost 6 bases, and 5 bases stayed unmatched. CDR3 residues: CASSPRRDRGTEQYF. The CDR3, as DNA: TGTGCCAGCTCACCACGGAGGGACAGGGGGACCGAGCAGTACTTC. Drawing the rest from reference TRBV18 and TRBJ2-7, the complete variable domain is NAGVMQNPRHLVRRRGQEARLRCSPMKGHSHVYWYRQLPEEGLKFMVYLQKENIIDESGMPKERFSAEFPKEGPSILRIQQVVRGDSAAYFCASSPRRDRGTEQYFGPGTRLTVT.

V and J are TRBV30 and TRBJ1-3; D is undetermined. Germline values: CDR1 GTSNPN, CDR2 SVGIG (reference sequence). This CDR3 contains 13 residues. The V and J ends lost 1 base and 0 bases respectively, with 4 bases between them. The CDR3 nucleotides read TGTGCCTGGAGTGGTTACTCTGGAAACACCATATATTTT. It is translated as CAWSGYSGNTIYF. The full variable domain, its missing parts supplied by reference TRBV30 and TRBJ1-3, is SQTIHQWPATLVQPVGSPLSLECTVEGTSNPNLYWYRQAAGRGLQLLFYSVGIGQISSEVPQNLSASRPQDRQFILSSKKLLLSDSGFYLCAWSGYSGNTIYFGEGSWLTVV.

CDR3 sequence reads: CASSQERDWFLGEEQYF. CDR3 sequence (DNA): TGCGCCAGCAGCCAAGAGAGGGACTGGTTCCTCGGGGAAGAACAGTATTTT. V usage is TRBV4-3 and J usage is TRBJ2-3; D might be TRBD2 (6 bases). The V gene lost 0 bases and the J gene lost 12 bases, with 25 bases spanning the gap. The CDR3 extends over 17 amino acids. CDR1 and CDR2 (germline): LGHNA, YSLEER.

This clone was observed a few times. The chain couples TRBV11-2 to TRBJ2-1; D unresolved. CDR1 and CDR2 from the germline V gene are SGHAT and FQNNGV. V gave up 4 bases and J gave up 7 bases, with 5 bases separating them. This CDR3 is 11 amino acids long. The CDR3 bases are TGTGCCAGCAGCTCTCCAAATGAGCAGTTCTTC. It yields the protein CASSSPNEQFF.

The gene calls are TRBV28 and TRBJ2-1; D call uncertain. Germline lookup yields CDR1 MDHEN and CDR2 SYDVKM. This CDR3 is built from 14 residues. Trimming removed 3 bases from V and 6 bases from J, with 12 bases in between. The CDR3 DNA reads as TGTGCCAGCAGTTTTCTTTCTGGCCGCAATGAGCAGTTCTTC. Its translation: CASSFLSGRNEQFF.

V and J are TRBV2 and TRBJ1-2; D not certain. The CDR3 runs 13 residues. Deletions cut 4 bases from V and 4 bases from J, with 10 bases between. CDR1 is SNHLY and CDR2 is FYNNEI in the germline V gene. CDR3 region: CASSAAGGYGYTF. The CDR3 DNA is TGTGCCAGCAGTGCAGCCGGCGGCTATGGCTACACCTTC.

The rearrangement links TRBV28 to TRBJ2-5; D is unresolved. Germline V CDR1 and CDR2: MDHEN, SYDVKM. V lost 8 bases, J lost 1 base, and 8 bases lay in between. This CDR3 comprises 12 residues. DNA for the CDR3: TGTGCCAGCGCCGTTCTCCAAGAGACCCAGTACTTC. Translating it yields CASAVLQETQYF.

This chain uses TRBV4-3 with TRBJ2-1; 9 bases align to TRBD1. The CDR3 is 18 residues long. J gave up 1 base and V 5 bases, and 12 bases lay outside the gene matches. Germline V gives CDR1 LGHNA, CDR2 YSLEER. The CDR3 nucleotides read TGCGCCAGCAGCTTCCGGGACAGGGCGGGTGGGTCCTACAATGAGCAGTTCTTC. Amino acids: CASSFRDRAGGSYNEQFF.